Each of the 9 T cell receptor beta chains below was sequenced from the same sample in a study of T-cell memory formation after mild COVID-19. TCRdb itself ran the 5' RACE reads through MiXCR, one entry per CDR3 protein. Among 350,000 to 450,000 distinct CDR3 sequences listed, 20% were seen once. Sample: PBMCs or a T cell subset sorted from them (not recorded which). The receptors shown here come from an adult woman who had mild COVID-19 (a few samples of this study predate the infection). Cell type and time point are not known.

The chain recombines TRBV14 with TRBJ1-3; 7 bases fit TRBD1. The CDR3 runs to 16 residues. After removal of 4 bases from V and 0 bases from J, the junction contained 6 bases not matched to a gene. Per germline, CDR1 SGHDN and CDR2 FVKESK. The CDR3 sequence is CASSRQGASSGNTIYF. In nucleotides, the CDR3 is TGTGCCAGCAGCCGACAGGGAGCGAGCTCTGGAAACACCATATATTTT.

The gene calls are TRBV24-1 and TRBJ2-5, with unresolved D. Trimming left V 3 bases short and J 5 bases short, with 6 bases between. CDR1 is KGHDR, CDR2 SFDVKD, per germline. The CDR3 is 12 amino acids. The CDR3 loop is CATSDPLETQYF. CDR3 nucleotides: TGTGCCACCAGTGATCCATTGGAGACCCAGTACTTC.

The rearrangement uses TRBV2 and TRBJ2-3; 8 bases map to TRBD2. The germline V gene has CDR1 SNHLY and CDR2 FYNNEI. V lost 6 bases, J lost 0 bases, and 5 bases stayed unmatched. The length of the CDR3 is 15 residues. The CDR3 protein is CASSDSGASTDTQYF. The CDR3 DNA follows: TGTGCCAGCAGCGATAGCGGGGCTAGCACAGATACGCAGTATTTT. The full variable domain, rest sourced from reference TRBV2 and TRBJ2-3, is EPEVTQTPSHQVTQMGQEVILRCVPISNHLYFYWYRQILGQKVEFLVSFYNNEISEKSEIFDDQFSVERPDGSNFTLKIRSTKLEDSAMYFCASSDSGASTDTQYFGPGTRLTVL.

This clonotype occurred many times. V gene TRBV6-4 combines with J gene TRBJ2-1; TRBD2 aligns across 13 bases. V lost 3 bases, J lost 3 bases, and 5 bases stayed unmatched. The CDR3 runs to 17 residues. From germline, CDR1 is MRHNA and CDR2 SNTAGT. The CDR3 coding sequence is TGTGCCAGCAGTGATACACGGACTAGCGGGAGCTACAATGAGCAGTTCTTC. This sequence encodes CASSDTRTSGSYNEQFF.

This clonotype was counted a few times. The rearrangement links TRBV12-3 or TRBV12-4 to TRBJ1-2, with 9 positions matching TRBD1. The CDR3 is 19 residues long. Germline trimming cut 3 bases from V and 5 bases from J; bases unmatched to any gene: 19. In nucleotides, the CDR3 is TGTGCCAGCAGTTTGGTCCGAGATGGGCTAACAGGGGGCTCTTATGGCTACACCTTC. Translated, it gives CASSLVRDGLTGGSYGYTF.

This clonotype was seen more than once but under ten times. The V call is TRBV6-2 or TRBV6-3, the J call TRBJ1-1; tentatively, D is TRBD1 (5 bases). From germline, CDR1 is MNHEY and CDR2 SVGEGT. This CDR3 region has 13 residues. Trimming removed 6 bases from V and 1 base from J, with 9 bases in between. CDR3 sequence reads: CASRQAGNTEAFF. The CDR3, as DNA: TGTGCCAGCAGACAGGCCGGGAACACTGAAGCTTTCTTT.

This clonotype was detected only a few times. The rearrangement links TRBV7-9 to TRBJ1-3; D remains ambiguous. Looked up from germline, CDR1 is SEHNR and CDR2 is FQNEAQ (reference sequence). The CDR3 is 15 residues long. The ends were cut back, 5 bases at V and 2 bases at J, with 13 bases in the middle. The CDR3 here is CASSEADLAGNTIYF. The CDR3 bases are TGTGCCAGCAGCGAGGCCGATCTAGCTGGAAACACCATATATTTT.

The DNA of the CDR3 is TGTGCCAGTAGTACGCTGGGGAACACCGGGGAGCTGTTTTTT. Protein product: CASSTLGNTGELFF. The chain couples TRBV19 to TRBJ2-2; D remains ambiguous. From germline, CDR1 is LNHDA and CDR2 SQIVND (reference sequence). V lost 4 bases and J 1 base, leaving 7 bases between the germline ends. CDR3 length: 14 amino acids.

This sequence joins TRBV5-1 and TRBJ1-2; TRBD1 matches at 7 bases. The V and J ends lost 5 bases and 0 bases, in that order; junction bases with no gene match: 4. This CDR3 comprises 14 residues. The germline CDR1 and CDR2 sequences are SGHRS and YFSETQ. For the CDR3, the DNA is TGCGCCAGCAGTCCCAGGGGGTCTAACTATGGCTACACCTTC. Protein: CASSPRGSNYGYTF.